This T cell receptor (beta chain) was sequenced in a study of T cells in Graves' hyperthyroidism and ophthalmopathy. Germline V lookup: CDR1 MDHEN, CDR2 SYDVKM. V lost 6 bases and J lost 5, with 13 bases in between. The CDR3 is 13 amino acids. This clonotype was observed a few times. Its antigen is as yet unknown. If no ophthalmopathy progression occurred within 18 months, Graves' hyperthyroidism was stable. Patients aged 18 to 65 with hyperthyroidism were newly diagnosed, with duration under 2 months. RNA transcripts served as the template for amplifying TCR beta CDR3 regions. The HTBI primer set served for first-round RT-PCR of the TCR CDR3. TCRdb fed the multiplex PCR reads into MiXCR, producing one record per CDR3 protein. This sample has about 690,000 distinct CDR3 sequences, with roughly 17% found just once. Study results and caveats: The model's output predicted ophthalmopathy at a median of about 6.5 months prior to onset. Also found in blood were most expanded thyroid clonotypes above 0.001.

This clonotype was sampled from a man over 45 with Graves' hyperthyroidism. What was sequenced was blood. V and J are TRBV28 and TRBJ1-1; no reliable D call. CDR3 amino acids: CASSLTDSTEAFF. As DNA, the CDR3 is TGTGCCAGCAGCCTGACCGATTCTACTGAAGCTTTCTTT. The complete variable domain, with remaining parts taken from reference TRBV28 and TRBJ1-1, reads DVKVTQSSRYLVKRTGEKVFLECVQDMDHENMFWYRQDPGLGLRLIYFSYDVKMKEKGDIPEGYSVSREKKERFSLILESASTNQTSMYLCASSLTDSTEAFFGQGTRLTVV.